The clone carrying this T cell receptor (beta chain) was counted many times. This sample's time point: before trial treatment. This specimen comes from a study of low-dose radiotherapy and immunotherapy resistance in tumors. For the study at large: Patients' oral aspirin dose was 300 mg daily across four cycles from cycle 1 day 1.

First-strand cDNA used TRAV- and TRBV-specific primers, covering alpha and beta chains. Amplification, which lasted approximately 20 PCR cycles, used a constant-region primer and V-primer adapter to amplify TCRs. Amplification (by in vitro transcription) was performed on isolated mRNA. From the reads, TCRdb called clonotypes with MiXCR, one entry per CDR3 protein. Of tens of thousands of distinct CDR3 sequences in the sample, around a third were seen once. The V end lost 4 bases, the J end lost 1 base, and 10 bases lay between the germline ends. Germline-derived CDR1 and CDR2 are LGHDT and YNNKEL (reference sequence). The length of the CDR3 is 15 residues.

Sequenced here: PBMCs, sampled before treatment. This receptor was taken from a male donor with gallbladder cancer. V and J are TRBV3-1 and TRBJ2-2, with a possible D match to TRBD2 (6 bases). CDR3 sequence reads: CASSLGRGNTGELFF. For the CDR3, the DNA is TGTGCCAGCAGCCTGGGGCGGGGGAACACCGGGGAGCTGTTTTTT.